The rows below give T cell receptor beta chains drawn from one sample of a study of blood T cell repertoires in COVID-19. TCRdb's table, derived via immunoSEQ multiplex PCR, lists solely in-frame clones and lacks some. The repertoire consists of around 310,000 clones, with approximately 89% occurring once and the leading ten covering around 12%. Input material: peripheral blood. The receptor set was obtained from a woman between 55 and 75 years old with acute or convalescent COVID-19. Both conserved end residues are part of each CDR3. A D gene is named only where the DNA matches it firmly. Size tells how often a clone was seen (once, few, many) or the class of an expanded clone, and some rows leave it out.

d_gene	v_gene	abundance	j_gene	CDR3nt	CDR3aa
.	TRBV18	.	TRBJ1-6	TGTGCCAGCTCACCACGAAACAGGCTTAGTAATTCACCCCTCCACTTT	CASSPRNRLSNSPLHF
TRBD1	TRBV18	.	TRBJ2-1	TGTGCCAGCTCATCGATTCGGACAGGCGAGCAGTTCTTC	CASSSIRTGEQFF
.	TRBV18	once	TRBJ1-6	TGTGCCAGCTCACCACAGGTCGGACAGATCAATTCACCCCTCCACTTT	CASSPQVGQINSPLHF
TRBD1	TRBV19	.	TRBJ1-6	TGTGCCAGTAGTGGACAGGGGAGGACACCCCTCCACTTT	CASSGQGRTPLHF
.	TRBV30	.	TRBJ2-7	TGTGCCTGGAGACAAGGGGGATCCTACGAGCAGTACTTC	CAWRQGGSYEQYF
.	TRBV18	once	TRBJ2-3	TGTGCCAGCTCACCCGAGCGGGTCCAATATTTT	CASSPERVQYF
.	TRBV27	once	TRBJ2-1	TGTGCCAGCAGGGCAGTCTCCTACAATGAGCAGTTCTTC	CASRAVSYNEQFF
.	TRBV2	.	TRBJ1-5	TGTGCCAGCAGTGGAACAGCTAGCAATCAGCCCCAGCATTTT	CASSGTASNQPQHF
TRBD1	TRBV7-2	.	TRBJ1-6	TGTGCCAGCAGCTCGGGACAGGCTCCTAATAATTCACCCCTCCACTTT	CASSSGQAPNNSPLHF
.	TRBV28	.	TRBJ1-6	TGTGCCAGCAGTTTAATAGGAACAAGGCGGCATAATTCACCCCTCCACTTT	CASSLIGTRRHNSPLHF
.	TRBV19	.	TRBJ1-1	TGTGCCAGTAGTATAGGTCCCGGTGGTCTGAACACTGAAGCTTTCTTT	CASSIGPGGLNTEAFF
.	TRBV6-5	.	TRBJ2-3	TGTGCCAGCAGTTACTCCGCGGGGCCTAGCACAGATACGCAGTATTTT	CASSYSAGPSTDTQYF
TRBD2	TRBV4-3	.	TRBJ2-3	TGCGCCAGCAGCCAAGGGGGACTAGCGGGGGGATACACAGATACGCAGTATTTT	CASSQGGLAGGYTDTQYF
TRBD1	TRBV5-6	.	TRBJ2-7	TGTGCCAGCAGCGAGTGGACAGGGGGCTACGAGCAGTACTTC	CASSEWTGGYEQYF
.	TRBV19	.	TRBJ2-7	TGTGCCAGTAGTTTAGGGGAGTACGAGCAGTACTTC	CASSLGEYEQYF
.	TRBV9	.	TRBJ2-3	TGTGCCAGCAGCGTAAGAGGCATCGAGACGGGGAGAGATACGCAGTATTTT	CASSVRGIETGRDTQYF
.	TRBV2	.	TRBJ1-5	TGTGCCAGCAGTACACAGGGCAGGGGCAATCAGCCCCAGCATTTT	CASSTQGRGNQPQHF
.	TRBV15	once	TRBJ2-3	TGTGCCACCAGCAGAGACCTCACTCCCACAGATACGCAGTATTTT	CATSRDLTPTDTQYF
.	TRBV28	.	TRBJ1-4	TGTGCCAGCAGTCCCCGACAGGAAAAACTGTTTTTT	CASSPRQEKLFF
TRBD2	TRBV9	.	TRBJ2-1	TGTGCCAGCACCCTGGGGGGGACTAGCTACAATGAGCAGTTCTTC	CASTLGGTSYNEQFF
TRBD2	TRBV7-9	.	TRBJ2-1	TGTGCCAGCAGCTTGACGCGGGAGGGCGGGTACAATGAGCAGTTCTTC	CASSLTREGGYNEQFF
.	TRBV6-6	.	TRBJ1-3	TGTGCCAGCAGTTATTCGGGGTCCCGCTCTGGAAACACCATATATTTT	CASSYSGSRSGNTIYF
TRBD1	TRBV27	.	TRBJ1-2	TGTGCCAGCAGTTTGACACAGGGGGCCTACTATGGCTACACCTTC	CASSLTQGAYYGYTF
.	TRBV18	.	TRBJ1-5	TGTGCCAGCTCACCACGGGAGGGGGGGCGAAGCAATCAGCCCCAGCATTTT	CASSPREGGRSNQPQHF
.	TRBV30	.	TRBJ1-1	TGTGCCCGCCACCGGAGGGATGAAGCTTTCTTT	CARHRRDEAFF
TRBD1	TRBV27	once	TRBJ1-5	TGTGCCAGCAGCTCGGGACAGGGCATGAATCAGCCCCAGCATTTT	CASSSGQGMNQPQHF
TRBD1	TRBV18	.	TRBJ1-2	TGTGCCAGCTCACCCTGGGCAGGGGGGACCTATGGCTACACCTTC	CASSPWAGGTYGYTF
TRBD1	TRBV12-3/TRBV12-4	.	TRBJ1-2	TGTGCCAGCACACCAGGGGGAAACTATGGCTACACCTTC	CASTPGGNYGYTF
.	TRBV19	once	TRBJ1-6	TGTGCCAGCGCGATCAGTCAGGGCTATAATTCACCCCTCCACTTT	CASAISQGYNSPLHF
.	TRBV18	.	TRBJ1-3	TGTGCCAGCTCACCAGGCCAGTCATCCTCTGGAAACACCATATATTTT	CASSPGQSSSGNTIYF
.	TRBV19	once	TRBJ1-5	TGTGCCAGTACTACACCGGGACTGCCTAATCAGCCCCAGCATTTT	CASTTPGLPNQPQHF
TRBD2	TRBV5-4	.	TRBJ2-7	TGTGCCAGCAGCTTGTCGCCTAGCGGGAGTGGTAAGGCCTACGAGCAGTACTTC	CASSLSPSGSGKAYEQYF
.	TRBV4-1	.	TRBJ2-5	TGCGCCAGCAGCCAAGTAGTAGTGGAGACCCAGTACTTC	CASSQVVVETQYF
.	TRBV4-1	.	TRBJ2-2	TGCGCCAGCAGCCAAGATCCGGGAGTGGGCGGGGAGCTGTTTTTT	CASSQDPGVGGELFF
.	TRBV2	.	TRBJ2-7	TGTGCCAGCAGTGACCAAGCGGAGGTTTCCTACGAGCAGTACTTC	CASSDQAEVSYEQYF
TRBD1	TRBV6-5	.	TRBJ2-3	TGTGCCAGCATTCCGACAGGGTATGGATTGTATTTT	CASIPTGYGLYF
.	TRBV5-1	.	TRBJ1-2	TGCGCCAGCAGCTTGGACAGGGTTACTGGCTACACCTTC	CASSLDRVTGYTF
TRBD1	TRBV9	.	TRBJ1-2	TGTGCCAGCAGCCCCGGGGACAGCTACTTATCTAACTATGGCTACACCTTC	CASSPGDSYLSNYGYTF
TRBD1	TRBV27	.	TRBJ1-6	TGTGCCAGCAGCGAACTAGCCAGGGGGCCAAGGAGATCACCCCTCCACTTT	CASSELARGPRRSPLHF
TRBD1	TRBV7-9	few	TRBJ1-3	TGTGCCAGCAGCTTGGGCCAGGGGGCGAAAGGAAACACCATATATTTT	CASSLGQGAKGNTIYF
TRBD1	TRBV5-1	.	TRBJ1-5	TGCGCCAGCAGCTTGGGGGACAGTAGCAATCAGCCCCAGCATTTT	CASSLGDSSNQPQHF
.	TRBV25-1	.	TRBJ1-2	TGTGCCAGCAGTCAGCCCGGGACACTTTATGGCTACACCTTC	CASSQPGTLYGYTF
.	TRBV10-3	.	TRBJ2-2	TGTGCCATCAGTGGAGGAAAGAACACCGGGGAGCTGTTTTTT	CAISGGKNTGELFF
.	TRBV7-9	.	TRBJ2-2	TGTGCCAGCAGCGCCCTGGGACAGAACACCGGGGAGCTGTTTTTT	CASSALGQNTGELFF
TRBD1	TRBV5-1	.	TRBJ1-2	TGCGCCAGCAGCTTGTCTACAGGGGGGATCTATGGCTACACCTTC	CASSLSTGGIYGYTF
TRBD1	TRBV28	.	TRBJ1-2	TGTGCCAGCAGGCGGGAGGGGGCGCTGGGAATGGGGAACTATGGCTACACCTTC	CASRREGALGMGNYGYTF
.	TRBV27	.	TRBJ1-2	TGTGCCAGCAGCAGACTGGGGCGCAGCTATGGCTACACCTTC	CASSRLGRSYGYTF
.	TRBV2	.	TRBJ1-2	TGTGCCAGCAGTGACCTCTCGGGAGGCTACACCTTC	CASSDLSGGYTF
TRBD2	TRBV11-2	.	TRBJ2-7	TGTGCCAGCAGCTTAGCTAGCGGGAGTAAAGGCGAGCAGTACTTC	CASSLASGSKGEQYF
.	TRBV29-1	.	TRBJ1-5	TGCAGCGTACAGGAAAATAGCAATCAGCCCCAGCATTTT	CSVQENSNQPQHF
.	TRBV10-3	.	TRBJ1-1	TGTGCCATCTCCGGGGGGCCGAACACTGAAGCTTTCTTT	CAISGGPNTEAFF
.	TRBV10-3	.	TRBJ1-2	TGTGCCATCAGTGGACAGGCCAACTATGGCTACACCTTC	CAISGQANYGYTF
TRBD2	TRBV19	.	TRBJ2-2	TGTGCCAGTAGAGGGACTAGCGGGGGACGGACCGGGGAGCTGTTTTTT	CASRGTSGGRTGELFF